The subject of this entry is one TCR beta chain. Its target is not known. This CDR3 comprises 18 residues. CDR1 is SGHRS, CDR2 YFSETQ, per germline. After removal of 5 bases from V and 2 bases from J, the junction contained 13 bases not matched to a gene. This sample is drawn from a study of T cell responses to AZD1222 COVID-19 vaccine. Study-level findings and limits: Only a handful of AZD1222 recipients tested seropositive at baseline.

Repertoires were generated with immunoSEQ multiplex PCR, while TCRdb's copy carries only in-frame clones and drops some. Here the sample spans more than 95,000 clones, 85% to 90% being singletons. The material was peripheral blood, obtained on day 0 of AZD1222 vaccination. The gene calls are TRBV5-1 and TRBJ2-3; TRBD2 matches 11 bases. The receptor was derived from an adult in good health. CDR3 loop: CASSHNPAGLAATDTQYF. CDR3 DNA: TGCGCCAGCAGTCATAACCCCGCGGGACTAGCGGCCACAGATACGCAGTATTTT.